These 10 T cell receptor beta chains were all obtained from the same sample, sequenced in a study of PD-1 blockade in classical Hodgkin lymphoma. Assay used: immunoSEQ multiplex PCR; TCRdb lists only in-frame clones, some missing. The data hold just over 60,000 clones, with approximately 88% observed a single time. Every patient was affected by relapse after autologous stem cell transplantation, while exposure to brentuximab vedotin was not uniform. Source: peripheral blood mononuclear cells (PBMCs), taken at baseline. These receptor sequences come from a human donor with classical Hodgkin lymphoma.

The chain joins TRBV29-1 to TRBJ1-2; 7 bases are shared with TRBD1. The CDR3 has 16 amino acids. CDR1 and CDR2 from the germline V gene are SQVTM and ANQGSEA. V lost 6 bases and J lost 5; bases outside the gene matches: 18. CDR3 sequence: CSVATGTEIAKYGYTF. The CDR3 DNA is TGCAGCGTAGCAACCGGGACAGAGATCGCAAAGTATGGCTACACCTTC.

This clone was seen just once. V and J are TRBV15 and TRBJ2-7; D remains unclear. Germline V gene sequence: CDR1 LNHNV, CDR2 YYDKDF (reference sequence). This CDR3 comprises 13 residues. Trimming pared 5 bases from V and 2 bases from J, leaving 10 bases between. Here the CDR3 reads CATSLDIPYEQYF. DNA for the CDR3: TGTGCCACCAGCCTTGACATTCCCTACGAGCAGTACTTC.

This clone was picked up one time. The chain combines TRBV9 with TRBJ2-3; D is unresolved. CDR1 and CDR2 from the germline V gene are SGDLS and YYNGEE. The CDR3 is 15 amino acids. V was clipped by 7 bases and J by 0 bases, with 15 bases between them. CDR3 in DNA: TGTGCCAGCCGACGGACGGCAGCTAGCACAGATACGCAGTATTTT. Its translation: CASRRTAASTDTQYF.

This chain links TRBV4-2 with TRBJ2-1; D perhaps matches TRBD2 (6 bases). V shed 1 base and J shed 8 bases, with 12 bases lying between them. This CDR3 spans 14 amino acids. CDR1 is LGHNA and CDR2 is YNFKEQ in the germline V gene. CDR3 DNA sequence: TGTGCCAGCAGCCAAGGGGGAGGACGCGATGAGCAGTTCTTC. Protein product: CASSQGGGRDEQFF.

V and J are TRBV7-8 and TRBJ1-2; 7 nucleotides agree with TRBD1. Germline trimming cut 7 bases from V and 4 bases from J; bases unmatched to any gene: 12. Looked up from germline, CDR1 is SGHVS and CDR2 is FQNEAQ. This CDR3 is 15 amino acids long. CDR3 sequence (DNA): TGTGCCAGCACCTGGGGACAGAGCTTGGGCTATGGCTACACCTTC. Protein: CASTWGQSLGYGYTF.

This clone was observed once. This chain joins TRBV30 and TRBJ2-1; 8 nucleotides match TRBD1. CDR1 and CDR2 from the germline V gene are GTSNPN and SVGIG (reference sequence). The CDR3 consists of 16 residues. J lost 1 base, V lost 3 bases, and 8 bases had no gene match. CDR3 coding DNA: TGTGCCTGGAGCCTCTCAAGACAGGGGTCCTACAATGAGCAGTTCTTC. Translated: CAWSLSRQGSYNEQFF.

This chain uses TRBV6-6 with TRBJ1-2; D perhaps matches TRBD1 (6 bases). This CDR3 is 15 amino acids long. V was pared by 6 bases and J by 1 base, with 15 bases between. Per the germline V gene, CDR1 is MNHNY and CDR2 is SVGAGI (reference sequence). The chain's CDR3 is CASSPTGLINYGYTF. CDR3 coding DNA: TGTGCCAGCAGCCCGACAGGCCTAATTAACTATGGCTACACCTTC.

The chain is built from TRBV12-5 and TRBJ1-2, with D unresolved. Looked up from germline, CDR1 is LGHNT and CDR2 is FRNRAP. CDR3 length: 13 amino acids. The V and J ends lost 3 bases and 9 bases respectively, with 14 bases between them. The CDR3 bases are TGTGCTAGTGGTTTAGAGAAAGTGCGTCGCTACACCTTC. Translation gives CASGLEKVRRYTF.

The chain is built from TRBV28 and TRBJ1-3; D gene ambiguous. V dropped 2 bases and J dropped 0 bases, with 8 bases sitting between them. There are 15 residues in the CDR3. Germline V gene sequence: CDR1 MDHEN, CDR2 SYDVKM. CDR3 sequence (DNA): TGTGCCAGCAGTTTAGGACTGCTCTCTGGAAACACCATATATTTT. This translates into CASSLGLLSGNTIYF.

The sample holds one count of this clone. This sequence joins TRBV30 and TRBJ2-2, with D hard to call. Germline V CDR1 and CDR2: GTSNPN, SVGIG (reference sequence). The CDR3 spans 13 residues. The V and J ends lost 0 bases and 7 bases respectively, with 9 bases between them. The CDR3 DNA sequence: TGTGCCTGGAGTGTAGTGGGGAACGGGGAGCTGTTTTTT. Translation: CAWSVVGNGELFF.